The 27 T cell receptor beta chains reported below all come from one sample, sequenced in a study of CD8 T cells in ankylosing spondylitis. TCRdb fed the 5' RACE reads into MiXCR, producing one record per CDR3 protein. The table has 200,000 or so distinct CDR3 sequences, 20% to 30% seen once. The sample was blood, either unsorted or a sorted T cell fraction (not recorded which). The source of these receptors is a male donor with ankylosing spondylitis or in good health (not recorded which).

This clonotype has a count of ten or more. This chain joins TRBV9 and TRBJ2-5; 12 positions agree with TRBD2. CDR1 is SGDLS and CDR2 is YYNGEE in the germline V gene. With V trimmed by 3 bases and J by 2 bases, 2 bases remained unmatched. The CDR3 runs 15 residues. CDR3 in DNA: TGTGCCAGCAGCGCGCTAGCGGGAGGGCAAGAGACCCAGTACTTC. Residues: CASSALAGGQETQYF. Supplemented by reference TRBV9 and TRBJ2-5, the full variable domain reads DSGVTQTPKHLITATGQRVTLRCSPRSGDLSVYWYQQSLDQGLQFLIQYYNGEERAKGNILERFSAQQFPDLHSELNLSSLELGDSALYFCASSALAGGQETQYFGPGTRLLVL.

This clonotype was counted only a few times. This chain links TRBV6-1 with TRBJ1-2; D might be TRBD1 (6 bases). The CDR3 consists of 14 residues. The ends were cut back, 7 bases at V and 3 bases at J, with 15 bases in the middle. Germline V gene data show CDR1 as MNHNS and CDR2 as SASEGT. CDR3 sequence (DNA): TGTGCCAGCAAGTCGGGCAGGGGCGACTATGGCTACACCTTC. As protein: CASKSGRGDYGYTF.

The rearrangement uses TRBV7-2 and TRBJ2-1; TRBD2 is a possible D gene (5 bases). Germline V gene data show CDR1 as SGHTA and CDR2 as FQGNSA. The CDR3 extends over 13 amino acids. V gave up 8 bases and J gave up 0 bases, with 8 bases separating them. The CDR3 region is CASERSSYNEQFF. Written as DNA, the CDR3 is TGTGCCAGCGAGCGGAGCTCCTACAATGAGCAGTTCTTC. The complete variable domain, with remaining parts taken from reference TRBV7-2 and TRBJ2-1, reads GAGVSQSPSNKVTEKGKDVELRCDPISGHTALYWYRQSLGQGLEFLIYFQGNSAPDKSGLPSDRFSAERTGGSVSTLTIQRTQQEDSAVYLCASERSSYNEQFFGPGTRLTVL.

This chain uses TRBV29-1 with TRBJ2-7; 11 nucleotides line up with TRBD1. From germline, CDR1 is SQVTM and CDR2 ANQGSEA. The CDR3 totals 13 residues. The junction had 1 base not matched to a gene; V was cut back by 1 base and J by 5 bases. The CDR3 spells CSVEGTGGNEQYF. The CDR3 region has the DNA TGCAGCGTTGAAGGGACAGGGGGCAACGAGCAGTACTTC.

As regards this clonotype: This may arise from a read error, as a much more abundant clone is one base away. This rearrangement joins TRBV5-6 to TRBJ1-2, with 8 bases identical to TRBD1. The CDR3 length is 15 residues. Germline V gene data show CDR1 as SGHDT and CDR2 as YYEEEE. CDR3 nucleotide sequence: TGTGCCAGCAGCTTGGGATTGCAGGGGGCCCTGGCTGGCCCCTTC. It specifies CASSLGLQGALAGPF. The complete variable domain, with remaining parts taken from reference TRBV5-6 and TRBJ1-2, reads DAGVTQSPTHLIKTRGQQVTLRCSPKSGHDTVSWYQQALGQGPQFIFQYYEEEERQRGNFPDRFSGHQFPNYSSELNVNALLLGDSALYLCASSLGLQGALAGPFGSGTRLTVV.

The rearrangement joins TRBV20-1 to TRBJ2-1, with TRBD1 identical over 12 bases. Germline V CDR1 and CDR2: DFQATT, SNEGSKA (reference sequence). Losses at the gene ends were 3 bases for V and 10 bases for J; bases not matched to a gene: 13. The CDR3 has 16 amino acids. This chain's CDR3 is CSASELRDRGPGEQFF. CDR3 coding DNA: TGCAGTGCTAGCGAACTACGGGACAGGGGGCCGGGGGAGCAGTTCTTC.

This clonotype was observed at least ten times. The chain has TRBV27 and TRBJ1-5; D remains ambiguous. Trimming took 1 base from V and 1 from J, leaving 2 bases between them. The CDR3 has 13 amino acids. CDR1 and CDR2 (germline): MNHEY, SMNVEV (reference sequence). CDR3 region: CASSLWSNQPQHF. As DNA, the CDR3 is TGTGCCAGCAGTTTATGGAGCAATCAGCCCCAGCATTTT.

This clonotype was seen repeatedly, ten times or more. This chain connects TRBV10-3 to TRBJ2-2, with TRBD1 identical over 10 bases. Germline assignment: CDR1 ENHRY and CDR2 SYGVKD. This CDR3 is 15 amino acids long. The trim removed 6 bases at V and 5 bases at J, leaving 6 bases unmatched. For the CDR3, the DNA is TGTGCCATCAGGAGACAGGGGGCAGATACCGGGGAGCTGTTTTTT. This gives the protein CAIRRQGADTGELFF.

This sequence joins TRBV12-3 or TRBV12-4 and TRBJ2-1, with TRBD2 matching 13 bases. J gave up 15 bases and V 6 bases, and 20 bases lay outside the gene matches. The CDR3 consists of 17 residues. The CDR3 region is CASSHGRGTSGESGGFF. In nucleotides, the CDR3 is TGTGCCAGCAGCCATGGACGGGGGACTAGCGGGGAGAGCGGCGGGTTCTTC.

The gene calls are TRBV6-2 or TRBV6-3 and TRBJ1-2, with 9 bases aligning to TRBD1. CDR3 size: 13 residues. Germline CDR1 reads MNHEY; CDR2 reads SVGEGT. V lost 6 bases, J lost 4 bases, and 3 bases stayed unmatched. The CDR3 DNA sequence: TGTGCCAGCAGGGGACAGGGAGGCTATGGCTACACCTTC. This sequence encodes CASRGQGGYGYTF.

The gene calls are TRBV12-3 or TRBV12-4 and TRBJ2-1; 7 bases line up with TRBD2. The V segment lost 6 bases and the J segment 8 bases; nucleotides outside the gene matches: 10. The CDR3 runs 14 residues. This chain's CDR3 is CASRVTSPVDEQFF. The CDR3 bases are TGTGCCAGCAGGGTGACTAGCCCTGTCGATGAGCAGTTCTTC.

This clonotype was counted many times. The CDR3 nucleotides are TGTGCCAGCAGTAAAAGGGTAGCGGAGACCTACGAGCAGTACTTC. Its protein product is CASSKRVAETYEQYF. This chain uses TRBV12-3 or TRBV12-4 with TRBJ2-7; perhaps TRBD2 as D (6 bases). This CDR3 comprises 15 residues. Trimming pared 5 bases from V and 2 bases from J, leaving 16 bases between.

This clonotype was detected ten times or more. V is TRBV6-5 and J is TRBJ2-7, with 11 bases aligning to TRBD1. The V and J ends lost 4 bases and 4 bases, in that order; junction bases with no gene match: 6. The CDR3 contains 15 residues. The V gene's germline CDR1 is MNHEY and CDR2 SVGAGI. The CDR3 spells CASSFPGQGVYEQYF. The CDR3 bases are TGTGCCAGCAGTTTTCCGGGACAGGGGGTATACGAGCAGTACTTC.

The chain carries TRBV20-1 and TRBJ1-2, with 10 positions matching TRBD1. The CDR3 sequence is 13 residues long. Unmatched junction bases numbered 7, after V lost 6 bases and J lost 6 bases. Germline CDR1 reads DFQATT; CDR2 reads SNEGSKA (reference sequence). The CDR3 protein is CSARPGQGNGYTF. As DNA, the CDR3 is TGCAGTGCCAGACCGGGACAGGGGAATGGCTACACCTTC.

This chain uses TRBV20-1 with TRBJ2-3; the D is unclear. This CDR3 comprises 14 residues. Germline CDR1 is DFQATT and CDR2 is SNEGSKA (reference sequence). The V end lost 3 bases, the J end lost 0 bases, and 10 bases lay between the germline ends. The CDR3 loop reads CSASPLPSTDTQYF. DNA of the CDR3: TGCAGTGCTAGTCCTCTACCAAGCACAGATACGCAGTATTTT.

This clonotype was seen only a few times. The chain combines TRBV7-3 with TRBJ1-2; the match to TRBD1 covers 7 bases. With 4 bases clipped from V and 0 bases from J, the junction kept 14 bases outside the gene matches. Per the germline V gene, CDR1 is SGHTA and CDR2 is FQGTGA. CDR3 length: 18 amino acids. In nucleotides, the CDR3 is TGTGCCAGCAGCTCCAACCGGGACAGTCGGTGGGCTAACTATGGCTACACCTTC. Translated: CASSSNRDSRWANYGYTF.

In this sample, this clonotype turned up a few times. The chain combines TRBV20-1 with TRBJ2-5; D gene unclear. This CDR3 region has 14 residues. V lost 1 base and J lost 5, with 14 bases in between. Germline CDR1 is DFQATT and CDR2 is SNEGSKA (reference sequence). CDR3 in amino acids: CSARAGGKTETQYF. In DNA form, the CDR3 reads TGCAGTGCTAGAGCCGGTGGCAAGACGGAGACCCAGTACTTC.

Ten or more counts support this clonotype. The chain is built from TRBV11-2 and TRBJ2-1, with 7 bases identical to TRBD2. The V and J ends lost 3 bases and 7 bases, in that order; junction bases with no gene match: 6. The CDR3 length is 14 residues. The germline gives CDR1 SGHAT, CDR2 FQNNGV. The CDR3 DNA reads as TGTGCCAGCAGCTTCGCCTTGGGGGGGAATGAGCAGTTCTTC. It is translated as CASSFALGGNEQFF.

There are many counts of this clonotype. The chain joins TRBV11-2 to TRBJ2-6; D unclear. The germline V gene has CDR1 SGHAT and CDR2 FQNNGV. The CDR3 has 18 residues. V was cut by 5 bases and J by 0 bases, with 17 bases left in between. In nucleotides, the CDR3 is TGTGCCAGCAGCCAGCGTTATCGGACCCTCTCTGGGGCCAACGTCCTGACTTTC. It specifies CASSQRYRTLSGANVLTF.

This clonotype was seen ten or more times. The V call is TRBV5-1, the J call TRBJ2-5; a weak D match, TRBD2 (5 bases). CDR3 length: 15 amino acids. V was cut by 5 bases and J by 4 bases, with 18 bases left in between. In germline, CDR1 is SGHRS, CDR2 YFSETQ. Here the CDR3 DNA reads TGCGCCAGCAGACCCGTTCCCTATAGCGTAGAGACCCAGTACTTC. Protein: CASRPVPYSVETQYF.

Many counts were recorded for this clonotype. V usage is TRBV5-5 and J usage is TRBJ2-5; 10 bases align to TRBD2. This CDR3 comprises 16 residues. The J segment lost 5 bases and the V segment lost 1 base, leaving 8 bases of the junction unmatched. CDR1 is SGHKS and CDR2 is YYEKEE in the germline V gene (reference sequence). CDR3 amino acids: CASSLYSSGSEETQYF. CDR3 in DNA: TGTGCCAGCAGCTTGTATTCTAGCGGGAGCGAGGAGACCCAGTACTTC.

In its sample, this clonotype was seen many times. The V and J genes are TRBV14 and TRBJ2-1, with 9 bases that match TRBD2. The CDR3 covers 17 residues. Germline CDR1 is SGHDN and CDR2 is FVKESK. The V segment lost 2 bases and the J segment 2 bases; nucleotides outside the gene matches: 7. The CDR3 region is CASSQTRLAETYNEQFF. The CDR3 nucleotides read TGTGCCAGCAGCCAAACCCGACTAGCGGAAACCTACAATGAGCAGTTCTTC.

The chain couples TRBV20-1 to TRBJ2-4, with no clear D. Trimming shortened V by 6 bases and J by 7 bases, and 16 bases separated the two germline ends. Germline-derived CDR1 and CDR2 are DFQATT and SNEGSKA (reference sequence). The CDR3 length is 13 residues. CDR3 region: CSAAFGVPNIQYF. The CDR3 nucleotides read TGCAGTGCCGCCTTTGGCGTTCCGAACATTCAGTACTTC.

A few counts support this clonotype. The genes are TRBV12-3 or TRBV12-4 and TRBJ2-1; 8 positions agree with TRBD2. CDR3 length: 15 residues. Trimming took 6 bases from V and 7 from J; bases not matched to a gene: 11. In DNA form, the CDR3 reads TGTGCCAGCAGATCGTCGGGACTAGAGATGAATGAGCAGTTCTTC. It yields the protein CASRSSGLEMNEQFF.

The chain carries TRBV12-3 or TRBV12-4 and TRBJ1-1, with 8 bases identical to TRBD1. Trimming cost V 5 bases and J 4 bases; bases outside gene matches: 9. The CDR3 runs 15 residues. CDR3 in amino acids: CASSVQGALGTEAFF. CDR3 bases: TGTGCCAGCAGTGTGCAGGGGGCCTTGGGCACTGAAGCTTTCTTT.

The V gene is TRBV19, the J gene TRBJ1-6, with D perhaps matching TRBD1 (6 bases). Germline-derived CDR1 and CDR2 are LNHDA and SQIVND (reference sequence). Trimming shortened V by 3 bases and J by 8 bases, and 14 bases separated the two germline ends. The CDR3 covers 15 residues. The CDR3, as DNA: TGTGCCAGTAGTATCCCGGGACACGCAGATTCACCCCTCCACTTT. Translating gives CASSIPGHADSPLHF.

This clonotype was observed at least ten times. The gene calls are TRBV12-3 or TRBV12-4 and TRBJ2-7; a weak D match, TRBD1 (5 bases). Trimming shortened V by 2 bases and J by 3 bases, and 8 bases separated the two germline ends. CDR3 length: 13 residues. The CDR3 here is CASSLTQDYEQYF. In nucleotides, the CDR3 is TGTGCCAGCAGTTTAACACAGGACTACGAGCAGTACTTC.